This T cell receptor beta chain was sequenced during a study of Ad26.COV2.S vaccination and SARS-CoV-2 variants. Study-wide background: Doses of Ad26.COV2.S were injected into muscle once or twice, 56 days apart. The study, taken as a whole, reports: After vaccination, reports described spike-specific CD8+ and CD4+ T cell responses as showing substantial breadth. Researchers cautioned that TCR breadth and depth analyses may have underestimated total T cell responses.

Generated by immunoSEQ multiplex PCR, the TCRdb table keeps only in-frame clones and is missing some. The sample carries hundreds of thousands of clones, approximately 88% recorded once. About this clone: Antigen specificity is unknown.

This sample's treatment: some 19 received Ad26.COV2.S at low or high dose, single or two shots; 5 received placebo; per-sample allocation not given. Sampling happened 63 days after the first vaccine or placebo injection. Looked up from germline, CDR1 is SGHNT and CDR2 is YYREEE (reference sequence). Trimming stripped 0 bases from V and 3 bases from J, with 6 bases between. This CDR3 spans 13 amino acids. The material was peripheral blood, obtained in a trial of Ad26.COV2.S vaccine versus placebo. The chain joins TRBV5-4 to TRBJ1-2; D is perhaps TRBD1 (5 bases). The receptor was isolated from a person aged 18-60 years who received the Ad26.COV2.S COVID-19 vaccine or a placebo. The CDR3 coding sequence is TGTGCCAGCAGCTTGGAGGGGTACTATGGCTACACCTTC. Translating gives CASSLEGYYGYTF. Based on the CDR3 plus reference TRBV5-4 and TRBJ1-2, the full variable domain is ETGVTQSPTHLIKTRGQQVTLRCSSQSGHNTVSWYQQALGQGPQFIFQYYREEENGRGNFPPRFSGLQFPNYSSELNVNALELDDSALYLCASSLEGYYGYTFGSGTRLTVV.